The 5 T cell receptor beta chains presented below share a single source sample, sequenced in a study of response to subunit inactivated influenza vaccine. TCRdb redid the calling of the RT-PCR reads with MiXCR, one entry per CDR3 protein. Of about 540,000 distinct CDR3 sequences in the sample, approximately 22% were seen once. The data also belong to a second study, concerning T cells expressing NK-cell markers. Per that paper: The authors generated TCR beta cDNA through 5'RACE template switching with UMIs.

Sequencing used CD4+ T cells sorted from PBMCs, obtained 11 to 12 days after vaccination. These receptors originate from a man over 45 who received an inactivated influenza vaccine.

Many counts were recorded for this clonotype. The V and J genes are TRBV12-3 or TRBV12-4 and TRBJ2-2; TRBD1 matches at 7 bases. Trimming cost V 6 bases and J 6 bases; bases outside gene matches: 7. CDR3 length: 14 residues. The CDR3 nucleotides read TGTGCCAGCAGAACGGGACAGTCCTCCGGGGAGCTGTTTTTT. This translates into CASRTGQSSGELFF.

The chain recombines TRBV27 with TRBJ2-7, with TRBD2 identical over 9 bases. V lost 8 bases and J lost 0; bases outside the gene matches: 5. The CDR3 is made up of 14 amino acids. The V gene's germline CDR1 is MNHEY and CDR2 SMNVEV (reference sequence). CDR3 protein: CASWSGGSSYEQYF. As DNA, the CDR3 is TGTGCCAGCTGGAGCGGGGGGAGCTCCTACGAGCAGTACTTC.

This clonotype was counted many times. The V and J genes are TRBV7-9 and TRBJ2-1; possible D gene TRBD2, 5 bases. Germline loops: CDR1 SEHNR, CDR2 FQNEAQ (reference sequence). V was shortened by 5 bases and J by 1 base, with 15 bases between the two germline ends. The CDR3 runs 16 residues. CDR3 residues: CASSRELGASYNEQFF. CDR3 bases: TGTGCCAGCAGCCGAGAATTGGGAGCATCCTACAATGAGCAGTTCTTC.

This chain connects TRBV19 to TRBJ1-4; D gene unclear. Germline V lookup: CDR1 LNHDA, CDR2 SQIVND (reference sequence). This CDR3 spans 15 amino acids. V was shortened by 6 bases and J by 0 bases, with 11 bases between the two germline ends. The CDR3 here is CASRASTSTNEKLFF. Written as DNA, the CDR3 is TGTGCCAGTAGAGCGTCAACCTCAACTAATGAAAAACTGTTTTTT.

This clonotype was detected only a few times. V usage is TRBV5-1 and J usage is TRBJ2-7, with D maybe TRBD1 (5 bases). The CDR3 totals 15 residues. V was pared by 0 bases and J by 5 bases, with 15 bases between. In germline, CDR1 is SGHRS, CDR2 YFSETQ. This CDR3 is CASSLAGLQLNEQYF. The DNA for the CDR3 is TGCGCCAGCAGCTTGGCAGGGCTCCAACTCAACGAGCAGTACTTC.